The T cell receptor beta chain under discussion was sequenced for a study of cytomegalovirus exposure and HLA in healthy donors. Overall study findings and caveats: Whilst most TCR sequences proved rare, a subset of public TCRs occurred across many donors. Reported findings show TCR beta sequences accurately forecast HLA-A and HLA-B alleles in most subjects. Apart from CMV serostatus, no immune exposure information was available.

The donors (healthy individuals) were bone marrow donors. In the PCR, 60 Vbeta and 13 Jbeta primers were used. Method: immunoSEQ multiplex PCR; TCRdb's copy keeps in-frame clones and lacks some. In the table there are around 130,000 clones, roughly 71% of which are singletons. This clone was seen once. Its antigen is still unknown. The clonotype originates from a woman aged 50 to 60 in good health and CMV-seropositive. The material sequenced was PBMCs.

The CDR3 nucleotides read TGTGCCAGTGGAGATTCCTCCTACGAGCAGTACTTC. Residues: CASGDSSYEQYF. The V gene is TRBV19, the J gene TRBJ2-7; D call uncertain. This CDR3 region has 12 residues. Per germline, CDR1 LNHDA and CDR2 SQIVND (reference sequence). Trimming removed 8 bases at V and 0 bases at J, with 8 bases between.